The 6 T cell receptor beta chains presented below share a single source sample, sequenced in a study of cytomegalovirus exposure and HLA in healthy donors. Primers: 60 Vbeta forward and 13 Jbeta reverse. Produced via immunoSEQ multiplex PCR; TCRdb's table is partial and in-frame only. The sample includes around 59,000 clones, 75% to 85% of them seen just once. The sequenced material came from PBMCs. Receptors were obtained from a woman aged 40 to 50 in good health and CMV-seronegative.

The chain has TRBV9 and TRBJ1-1; D gene uncertain. From germline, CDR1 is SGDLS and CDR2 YYNGEE. Between the trimmed V and J ends, which lost 0 bases and 3 bases, there was a span of 12 bases. The CDR3 has 15 amino acids. CDR3 protein: CASSVGGGSYTEAFF. The DNA of the CDR3 is TGTGCCAGCAGCGTAGGGGGAGGCAGCTACACTGAAGCTTTCTTT. Variable domain in full (rest from reference TRBV9 and TRBJ1-1): DSGVTQTPKHLITATGQRVTLRCSPRSGDLSVYWYQQSLDQGLQFLIQYYNGEERAKGNILERFSAQQFPDLHSELNLSSLELGDSALYFCASSVGGGSYTEAFFGQGTRLTVV.

This clone was counted only a few times. This chain links TRBV11-3 with TRBJ2-2, with 10 bases that match TRBD2. CDR1 and CDR2 (germline): SGHNT, YENEEA. This CDR3 has 16 residues. V was clipped by 5 bases and J by 4 bases; unmatched bases: 7. DNA for the CDR3: TGTGCCAGCAGCCTCAGCGGGAGGGCCGGCACCGGGGAGCTGTTTTTT. Protein sequence: CASSLSGRAGTGELFF.

The gene calls are TRBV18 and TRBJ1-4; D perhaps matches TRBD1 (5 bases). V dropped 9 bases and J dropped 8 bases, with 16 bases sitting between them. The CDR3 sequence is 13 residues long. Germline lookup yields CDR1 KGHSH and CDR2 LQKENI. The CDR3 bases are TGTGCCAGTGTGGGGCGGCTTCAGGAAAAACTGTTTTTT. As protein: CASVGRLQEKLFF.

The chain combines TRBV11-2 with TRBJ1-4, with a possible D match to TRBD1 (6 bases). The CDR3 contains 15 residues. Germline V gives CDR1 SGHAT, CDR2 FQNNGV. V was trimmed by 5 bases and J by 7 bases, leaving 17 bases between them. CDR3: CASSPNTGLGEKLFF. The CDR3 DNA reads as TGTGCCAGCAGCCCAAATACAGGGTTGGGTGAAAAACTGTTTTTT.

This chain connects TRBV18 to TRBJ1-1, with TRBD1 matching 9 bases. V gave up 3 bases and J gave up 4 bases; unmatched junction bases: 6. The CDR3 sequence is 15 residues long. The V gene's germline CDR1 is KGHSH and CDR2 LQKENI. The DNA of the CDR3 is TGTGCCAGCTCACCGCGGACAGGGGAGGGCACTGAAGCTTTCTTT. Amino acids: CASSPRTGEGTEAFF.

This clone was seen just once. V is TRBV28 and J is TRBJ1-2; 7 bases map to TRBD1. V trimming: 6 bases; J trimming: 2 bases; junction bases outside the gene matches: 6. This CDR3 has 14 amino acids. Germline CDR1 and CDR2: MDHEN and SYDVKM. The CDR3 DNA reads TGTGCCAGCAGGTCTCCAGGGGGGAACTATGGCTACACCTTC. This sequence encodes CASRSPGGNYGYTF.